One sample yielded the 22 T cell receptor beta chains listed below, sequenced in a study of breast tumors, draining lymph nodes, adjacent tissues. TCRdb itself ran the multiplex PCR reads through MiXCR, one entry per CDR3 protein. The sample shows 130,000 or so distinct CDR3 sequences, around 24% of them seen only once. Samples came from axillary lymph nodes draining the breast cancer. The specimen sequenced was axillary lymph node tissue. The receptors were gathered from a female donor with breast cancer. Some clones in this sample may be carry-over from other donors' samples.

The rearrangement links TRBV6-2 or TRBV6-3 to TRBJ2-5; TRBD2 matches 10 bases. Germline lookup yields CDR1 MNHEY and CDR2 SVGEGT. The CDR3 loop spans 15 amino acids. Trimming at V came to 4 bases and at J to 3 bases, leaving 5 bases not matched to a gene. CDR3 region: CASSSLAGAKETQYF. DNA of the CDR3: TGTGCCAGCAGTTCCCTAGCGGGGGCTAAAGAGACCCAGTACTTC.

In its sample, this clonotype was seen many times. CDR3 region: CAISNHGGLAGPTYEQYF. The CDR3 region has the DNA TGTGCCATCAGTAACCACGGCGGACTAGCGGGGCCGACCTACGAGCAGTACTTC. The chain carries TRBV10-3 and TRBJ2-7, with 12 bases lining up with TRBD2. The CDR3 has 18 amino acids. The germline V gene encodes CDR1 ENHRY and CDR2 SYGVKD. The junction had 13 bases not matched to a gene; V was cut back by 5 bases and J by 2 bases.

Concerning this clonotype: A much more abundant neighbour one base away suggests this may be a read error. This chain uses TRBV25-1 with TRBJ2-1, with D perhaps matching TRBD2 (5 bases). The CDR3 runs to 13 residues. V gave up 11 bases and J gave up 9 bases, with 20 bases separating them. The germline V gene has CDR1 MGHDK and CDR2 SYGVNS. The CDR3 DNA sequence: TGTGCCGTAACGCCCGGACTCAGCAGTGAGCAGTTCTTC. Amino acid sequence: CAVTPGLSSEQFF.

V usage is TRBV20-1 and J usage is TRBJ2-4; D is possibly TRBD1 or TRBD2 (7 bases each). The germline V and J ends were trimmed by 6 bases and 0 bases, with 18 bases remaining between them. The germline V gene has CDR1 DFQATT and CDR2 SNEGSKA (reference sequence). The length of the CDR3 is 16 residues. The CDR3 is CSAGTGEGIAKNIQYF. In DNA form, the CDR3 reads TGCAGTGCCGGAACAGGGGAGGGGATAGCCAAAAACATTCAGTACTTC.

This clonotype was counted at least ten times. V and J are TRBV7-2 and TRBJ2-5, with TRBD2 identical over 8 bases. CDR1 and CDR2 from the germline V gene are SGHTA and FQGNSA. The CDR3 runs to 15 residues. Trimming at V came to 5 bases and at J to 7 bases, leaving 12 bases not matched to a gene. CDR3 loop: CASSTNTGRGGTQYF. The CDR3 nucleotides read TGTGCCAGCAGCACCAATACCGGGAGGGGGGGGACCCAGTACTTC.

This clonotype was counted at least ten times. The chain recombines TRBV12-3 or TRBV12-4 with TRBJ2-1, with 10 bases fitting TRBD2. CDR3 size: 15 residues. With V trimmed by 6 bases and J by 7 bases, 9 bases remained unmatched. The CDR3 sequence: CASSRTSGHGNEQFF. The CDR3 DNA reads TGTGCCAGCAGCAGGACTAGCGGACACGGGAATGAGCAGTTCTTC.

This clonotype was seen ten or more times. This rearrangement joins TRBV12-5 to TRBJ2-7; D not certain. Germline lookup yields CDR1 LGHNT and CDR2 FRNRAP. V was clipped by 6 bases and J by 0 bases, with 6 bases between them. The CDR3 is 12 residues long. Here the CDR3 DNA reads TGTGCTAGTGGCCCGACCTCCTACGAGCAGTACTTC. This translates into CASGPTSYEQYF.

Ten or more counts support this clonotype. J is TRBJ2-1 and V is TRBV7-6; 11 bases are a match to TRBD2. Germline CDR1 is SGHVS and CDR2 is FNYEAQ. The CDR3 loop spans 16 amino acids. The V gene end was trimmed by 5 bases and the J gene end by 8 bases; junction bases not matched to a gene: 11. The CDR3 DNA reads TGTGCCAGCAGCACCCCAACTAGCGGGAGATCCTATGAGCAGTTCTTC. Translation: CASSTPTSGRSYEQFF.

This clonotype was recorded many times. The rearrangement uses TRBV20-1 and TRBJ2-1; the D is unclear. Germline-derived CDR1 and CDR2 are DFQATT and SNEGSKA (reference sequence). The CDR3 extends over 12 amino acids. Trimming shortened V by 7 bases and J by 2 bases, and 9 bases separated the two germline ends. CDR3 protein: CSGGETYNEQFF. DNA for the CDR3: TGCAGTGGGGGTGAGACCTACAATGAGCAGTTCTTC.

This clonotype showed up many times. The chain is built from TRBV20-1 and TRBJ1-4; 7 nucleotides agree with TRBD1. This CDR3 comprises 13 residues. Germline V lookup: CDR1 DFQATT, CDR2 SNEGSKA (reference sequence). Trimming took 6 bases from V and 4 from J; bases not matched to a gene: 5. In nucleotides, the CDR3 is TGCAGTGCCCCGACAGGGCTTAATGAAAAACTGTTTTTT. Its protein product is CSAPTGLNEKLFF.

In its sample, this clonotype was seen many times. J is TRBJ2-7 and V is TRBV18; D may correspond to TRBD1 or TRBD2 (6 bases each). Germline CDR1 KGHSH, CDR2 LQKENI. V lost 0 bases, J lost 5 bases, and 11 bases lay in between. The CDR3 loop spans 14 amino acids. Here the CDR3 DNA reads TGTGCCAGCTCACCACCTACAGGGAGGCACGAGCAGTACTTC. The encoded protein is CASSPPTGRHEQYF.

Many counts were recorded for this clonotype. The CDR3 DNA reads TGTGCCTCCGGGGACGGAGATAATTCACCCCTCCACTTT. This codes for CASGDGDNSPLHF. The chain recombines TRBV30 with TRBJ1-6; maybe TRBD1 (5 bases). The V end was cut by 7 bases, the J end by 5 bases, with 12 bases between. Germline V gene sequence: CDR1 GTSNPN, CDR2 SVGIG (reference sequence). The CDR3 runs to 13 residues.

This clonotype was found many times. The chain combines TRBV29-1 with TRBJ2-5; the D is unclear. Germline-derived CDR1 and CDR2 are SQVTM and ANQGSEA. V lost 4 bases to trimming and J lost 2 bases, with 11 bases between them. This CDR3 is built from 13 residues. CDR3 residues: CSVAQAQQETQYF. The DNA of the CDR3 is TGCAGCGTTGCGCAGGCCCAGCAAGAGACCCAGTACTTC.

The CDR3 region has the DNA TGTGCCAGCAGAGTAAGGGGTTCCGGGGAGCTGTTTTTT. Translation: CASRVRGSGELFF. The chain links TRBV12-3 or TRBV12-4 to TRBJ2-2; D is perhaps TRBD1 (5 bases). The CDR3 is 13 residues long. The ends were cut back, 6 bases at V and 6 bases at J, with 11 bases in the middle.

The chain is built from TRBV28 and TRBJ2-2, with TRBD2 matching 9 bases. This CDR3 contains 16 residues. Trimming took 5 bases from V and 1 from J; bases not matched to a gene: 5. Germline V gene data show CDR1 as MDHEN and CDR2 as SYDVKM. The CDR3 loop is CASSKALAGNTGELFF. In DNA, the CDR3 is TGTGCCAGCAGTAAAGCACTAGCGGGGAACACCGGGGAGCTGTTTTTT.

This clonotype was seen repeatedly, ten times or more. The chain has TRBV19 and TRBJ2-3; D tentatively reads TRBD1 or TRBD2 (5 bases each). Looked up from germline, CDR1 is LNHDA and CDR2 is SQIVND (reference sequence). The CDR3 totals 14 residues. The V gene lost 10 bases and the J gene lost 2 bases, with 16 bases spanning the gap. CDR3 DNA sequence: TGTGCCACCCGCCCGGGACGCCTCACAGATACGCAGTATTTT. Its translation is CATRPGRLTDTQYF.

This clonotype came up many times. V usage is TRBV29-1 and J usage is TRBJ2-7; D gene uncertain. Germline CDR1 reads SQVTM; CDR2 reads ANQGSEA. The CDR3 is 10 amino acids. V was trimmed by 7 bases and J by 3 bases, leaving 7 bases between them. The CDR3 DNA reads as TGCAGCGGACCACGCTACGAGCAGTACTTC. Translation gives CSGPRYEQYF.

This clonotype was recorded at least ten times. The CDR3 protein is CATSDSFGGQGSTDTQYF. CDR3 bases: TGTGCCACCAGTGATTCCTTCGGTGGACAGGGGAGCACAGATACGCAGTATTTT. The chain has TRBV24-1 and TRBJ2-3, with 9 bases fitting TRBD1. Germline CDR1 is KGHDR and CDR2 is SFDVKD. The length of the CDR3 is 18 residues. Trimming at V came to 2 bases and at J to 0 bases, leaving 8 bases not matched to a gene.

As regards this clonotype: A read error may be the cause here, since a much bigger clone is one base away. The V gene is TRBV5-1, the J gene TRBJ2-2; TRBD2 matches 14 bases. J lost 7 bases, V lost 4 bases, and 6 bases had no gene match. This CDR3 is built from 16 residues. The V gene's germline CDR1 is SGHRS and CDR2 YFSETQ. CDR3 nucleotide sequence: TGCGCCAGCAGCCGGGGACTAGCGGGAGCAAGCGGGGAGCTGTTTTTT. It specifies CASSRGLAGASGELFF.

The chain uses TRBV6-2 or TRBV6-3 and TRBJ2-5; TRBD2 agrees at 11 bases. Germline V lookup: CDR1 MNHEY, CDR2 SVGEGT. The CDR3 consists of 14 residues. The ends lost 7 bases at V and 3 bases at J; junction bases unmatched: 4. The CDR3 sequence: CASTTSGREETQYF. CDR3 in DNA: TGTGCCAGCACCACTAGCGGGAGAGAAGAGACCCAGTACTTC.

The table lists this clonotype with many counts. V usage is TRBV5-1 and J usage is TRBJ2-2, with D perhaps TRBD2 (5 bases). The V end lost 1 base, the J end lost 0 bases, and 10 bases lay between the germline ends. Germline V lookup: CDR1 SGHRS, CDR2 YFSETQ. There are 16 residues in the CDR3. The CDR3 sequence is CASSLSPGTNTGELFF. The CDR3 coding sequence is TGCGCCAGCAGCTTGAGCCCGGGAACGAACACCGGGGAGCTGTTTTTT.

This chain uses TRBV19 with TRBJ1-3; D ambiguous. Germline lookup yields CDR1 LNHDA and CDR2 SQIVND (reference sequence). This CDR3 has 14 residues. Trimming took off 6 bases at V and 4 bases at J, with 13 bases between the two ends. In DNA, the CDR3 is TGTGCCAGTAGAGAATCCGCTACGGGAAACACCATATATTTT. Translating gives CASRESATGNTIYF. Complete variable domain (other parts from reference TRBV19 and TRBJ1-3): DGGITQSPKYLFRKEGQNVTLSCEQNLNHDAMYWYRQDPGQGLRLIYYSQIVNDFQKGDIAEGYSVSREKKESFPLTVTSAQKNPTAFYLCASRESATGNTIYFGEGSWLTVV.